This T cell receptor (beta chain) was recorded in a study of CD8+ T cells in alopecia areata. Findings and caveats of the study: Relative to normal scalp, lesional scalp, especially alopecia totalis/universalis, showed higher clonality. Among patients, TCR sharing was less clear than in mice, a difference possibly due in part to HLA diversity in the patient population.

Sequencing templates came from extracted RNA that was reverse transcribed into cDNA. Only in-frame clones appear in the TCRdb table, and some are missing; sequencing was by immunoSEQ multiplex PCR. The table has 25,000 or so clones, around 53% seen once. This clone has only a few counts. Antigen specificity is unknown. V dropped 2 bases and J dropped 0 bases, with 8 bases sitting between them. The germline CDR1 and CDR2 sequences are SGHRS and YFSETQ. The CDR3 totals 14 residues. Lesional scalp punch biopsies and peripheral blood came from alopecia areata patients. Using a FACSAria, the CD4+ and CD8+ T cells were sorted from the PBMCs.

Source material: NKG2D-high CD8+ T cells sorted from blood. This TCR came from a human donor with alopecia areata. This chain uses TRBV5-1 with TRBJ1-1; D not certain. The CDR3 loop reads CASSFLGMNTEAFF. CDR3 in DNA: TGCGCCAGCAGCTTCCTGGGAATGAACACTGAAGCTTTCTTT.